These T cell receptor beta chains were read from a single sample in a study of OX40 agonist ivuxolimab in advanced cancers. Assay: immunoSEQ multiplex PCR; the TCRdb copy retains only in-frame clones and omits some. The table lists tens of thousands of clones, 80% to 90% of them singletons. The source material was CD4+ or CD8+ T cells sorted from blood, sampled in a trial of the OX40 agonist ivuxolimab. These TCRs come from an adult with an advanced solid tumor such as melanoma, head and neck, liver or kidney cancer. Each CDR3 is given with its conserved first and last residue. D genes are given only for firm matches. Clone size, where shown, is once, few, many, or a class for clones that have expanded.

j_gene: TRBJ1-6; d_gene: .; abundance: .; v_gene: TRBV19; CDR3nt: TGTGCCAGTAGTATTGAGGGCCTGAATTCACCCCTCCACTTT; CDR3aa: CASSIEGLNSPLHF
j_gene: TRBJ2-5; d_gene: .; abundance: .; v_gene: TRBV28; CDR3nt: TGTGCCAGCAGTTTAGGGACACAAGAGACCCAGTACTTC; CDR3aa: CASSLGTQETQYF
j_gene: TRBJ2-3; d_gene: .; abundance: .; v_gene: TRBV7-8; CDR3nt: TGTGCCACCCAGACTGGGCGGAGCGCCACAGATACGCAGTATTTT; CDR3aa: CATQTGRSATDTQYF
j_gene: TRBJ1-5; d_gene: .; abundance: .; v_gene: TRBV10-1; CDR3nt: TGCGCCAGCAGTGAGCTCGACAGGTATAGCAATCAGCCCCAGCATTTT; CDR3aa: CASSELDRYSNQPQHF
j_gene: TRBJ2-2; d_gene: TRBD1; abundance: few; v_gene: TRBV19; CDR3nt: TGTGCCAGTAGTATCTTTTCGACAGGGAAAACCGGGGAGCTGTTTTTT; CDR3aa: CASSIFSTGKTGELFF
j_gene: TRBJ1-5; d_gene: .; abundance: .; v_gene: TRBV19; CDR3nt: TGTGCCAGTAAAAATCGAGCCTCCCAACGGCCCCAGCATTTT; CDR3aa: CASKNRASQRPQHF
j_gene: TRBJ2-7; d_gene: TRBD2; abundance: .; v_gene: TRBV28; CDR3nt: TGTGCCAGCAGTACGGCTAGCGGGAGTCTTCGGCGAGAGCAGTACTTC; CDR3aa: CASSTASGSLRREQYF
j_gene: TRBJ2-7; d_gene: .; abundance: .; v_gene: TRBV2; CDR3nt: TGTGCCAGCATCTCGGGGAGCTCCTACGAGCAGTACTTC; CDR3aa: CASISGSSYEQYF
j_gene: TRBJ1-3; d_gene: .; abundance: .; v_gene: TRBV6-5; CDR3nt: TGTGCCAGCAGTTGGTCCCATGGAGACACCATATATTTT; CDR3aa: CASSWSHGDTIYF
j_gene: TRBJ2-2; d_gene: TRBD1; abundance: .; v_gene: TRBV9; CDR3nt: TGTGCCAGCAGCGTTACCCCCGGGACAGGGGGCGGGACCGGGGAGCTGTTTTTT; CDR3aa: CASSVTPGTGGGTGELFF
j_gene: TRBJ2-5; d_gene: .; abundance: .; v_gene: TRBV18; CDR3nt: TGTGCCAGCTCCCTTGATCGGGGCTGGGGAGAGACCCAGTACTTC; CDR3aa: CASSLDRGWGETQYF
j_gene: TRBJ1-2; d_gene: TRBD1; abundance: .; v_gene: TRBV28; CDR3nt: TGTGCCAGCGACAGGGGCGACTATGGCTACACCTTC; CDR3aa: CASDRGDYGYTF
j_gene: TRBJ1-5; d_gene: .; abundance: .; v_gene: TRBV27; CDR3nt: TGTGCCAGCAGTCTCACAGAAAGGTTT; CDR3aa: CASSLTERF
j_gene: TRBJ2-3; d_gene: .; abundance: once; v_gene: TRBV5-1; CDR3nt: TGCGCCAGCAGGTCAGGACGCAGCACAGATACGCAGTATTTT; CDR3aa: CASRSGRSTDTQYF
j_gene: TRBJ1-5; d_gene: TRBD1; abundance: .; v_gene: TRBV19; CDR3nt: TGTGCCAGTAGTATGGGACAGGGAACACAGCCCCAGCATTTT; CDR3aa: CASSMGQGTQPQHF
j_gene: TRBJ2-3; d_gene: .; abundance: .; v_gene: TRBV11-2; CDR3nt: TGTGCCAGCCACAGGGATTTTAGGTCAGATACGCAGTATTTT; CDR3aa: CASHRDFRSDTQYF
j_gene: TRBJ1-5; d_gene: TRBD1; abundance: few; v_gene: TRBV2; CDR3nt: TGTGCCAGCAGTGGGCAGGGGGCAGGAAGCAATCAGCCCCAGCATTTT; CDR3aa: CASSGQGAGSNQPQHF
j_gene: TRBJ1-1; d_gene: .; abundance: .; v_gene: TRBV29-1; CDR3nt: TGCAGCGTTTATCTAGGGGCTTGGAACACTGAAGCTTTCTTT; CDR3aa: CSVYLGAWNTEAFF
j_gene: TRBJ2-7; d_gene: .; abundance: .; v_gene: TRBV7-6; CDR3nt: TGTGCCAGCAGCTTACCGGGGCCTCCCTACGAGCAGTACTTC; CDR3aa: CASSLPGPPYEQYF
j_gene: TRBJ2-3; d_gene: .; abundance: few; v_gene: TRBV29-1; CDR3nt: TGCAGCGGGGGCAACACAGATACGCAGTATTTT; CDR3aa: CSGGNTDTQYF
j_gene: TRBJ2-1; d_gene: .; abundance: .; v_gene: TRBV9; CDR3nt: TGTGCCAGCAGCACCCTAGCGAACTACAATGAGCAGTTCTTC; CDR3aa: CASSTLANYNEQFF
j_gene: TRBJ2-7; d_gene: .; abundance: .; v_gene: TRBV28; CDR3nt: TGTGCCAGCAGTTTACGGCAGGTCTCCTACGAGCAGTACTTC; CDR3aa: CASSLRQVSYEQYF
j_gene: TRBJ1-2; d_gene: .; abundance: once; v_gene: TRBV5-4; CDR3nt: TGTGCCAGCAGCTTGGCCGGGCGAGGCTACACCTTC; CDR3aa: CASSLAGRGYTF
j_gene: TRBJ2-6; d_gene: TRBD2; abundance: .; v_gene: TRBV28; CDR3nt: TGTGCCAGCAGCCTTTTCTCTTCCGGGACTAGCGGCTTTTTTGGGGCCAACGTCCTGACTTTC; CDR3aa: CASSLFSSGTSGFFGANVLTF
j_gene: TRBJ2-7; d_gene: .; abundance: .; v_gene: TRBV5-8; CDR3nt: TGTGCCAGCAGCTTTTGGACAGAAGGGCGGTACTTC; CDR3aa: CASSFWTEGRYF
j_gene: TRBJ1-2; d_gene: .; abundance: few; v_gene: TRBV28; CDR3nt: TGTGCCAGCAGTGGGAGGGTTGGATATGGCTACACCTTC; CDR3aa: CASSGRVGYGYTF
j_gene: TRBJ1-5; d_gene: .; abundance: .; v_gene: TRBV6-1; CDR3nt: TGTGCCAGCAGTGATCTTAGCAATCAGCCCCAGCATTTT; CDR3aa: CASSDLSNQPQHF